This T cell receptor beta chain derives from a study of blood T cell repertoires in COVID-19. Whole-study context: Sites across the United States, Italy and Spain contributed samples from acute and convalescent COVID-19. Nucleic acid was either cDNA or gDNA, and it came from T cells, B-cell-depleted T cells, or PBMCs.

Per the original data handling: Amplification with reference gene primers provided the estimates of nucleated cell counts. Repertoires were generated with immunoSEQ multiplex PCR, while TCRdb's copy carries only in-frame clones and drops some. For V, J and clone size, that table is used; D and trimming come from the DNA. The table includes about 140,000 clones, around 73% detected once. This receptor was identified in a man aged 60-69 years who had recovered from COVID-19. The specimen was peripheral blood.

The CDR3 DNA follows: TGCGCCAGCAGCTACTCGACAGTTAACTATGGCTACACCTTC. Protein sequence: CASSYSTVNYGYTF. The chain employs TRBV5-1 and TRBJ1-2; TRBD1 might be the D (5 bases). The CDR3 sequence is 14 residues long. Germline V CDR1 and CDR2: SGHRS, YFSETQ. The V gene lost 3 bases and the J gene lost 1 base, with 10 bases spanning the gap.